This T cell receptor beta chain was captured by sequencing in a study of early T cells in non-severe SARS-CoV-2 infection. Across the study: It was bulk RNA from unsorted whole blood that was sequenced, and the chains were unpaired. Points from the study as a whole: VDJdb matches were skewed toward anti-spike CD8 T cell responses.

Unique molecular identifiers (one per individual cDNA molecule) were attached. In TCRdb, the 5' RACE reads were re-called with MiXCR into one record per CDR3 protein. The data show more than 45,000 distinct CDR3 sequences, around 6.4% seen once. The CDR3 has 16 amino acids. The germline V and J ends were trimmed by 1 base and 5 bases, with 21 bases remaining between them. CDR1 and CDR2 from the germline V gene are DFQATT and SNEGSKA (reference sequence). A remark on this clonotype: The antigen remains undetermined.

This specimen consisted of whole blood, obtained at baseline. The rearrangement joins TRBV20-1 to TRBJ2-7, with D maybe TRBD1 (6 bases). The source of this sequence is an adult who was a healthcare worker with PCR-confirmed SARS-CoV-2 infection or an uninfected control (not recorded which). DNA of the CDR3: TGCAGTGCTAGAGGAGGGGGACCCCTGAAATTGGACGAGCAGTACTTC. It translates to CSARGGGPLKLDEQYF.